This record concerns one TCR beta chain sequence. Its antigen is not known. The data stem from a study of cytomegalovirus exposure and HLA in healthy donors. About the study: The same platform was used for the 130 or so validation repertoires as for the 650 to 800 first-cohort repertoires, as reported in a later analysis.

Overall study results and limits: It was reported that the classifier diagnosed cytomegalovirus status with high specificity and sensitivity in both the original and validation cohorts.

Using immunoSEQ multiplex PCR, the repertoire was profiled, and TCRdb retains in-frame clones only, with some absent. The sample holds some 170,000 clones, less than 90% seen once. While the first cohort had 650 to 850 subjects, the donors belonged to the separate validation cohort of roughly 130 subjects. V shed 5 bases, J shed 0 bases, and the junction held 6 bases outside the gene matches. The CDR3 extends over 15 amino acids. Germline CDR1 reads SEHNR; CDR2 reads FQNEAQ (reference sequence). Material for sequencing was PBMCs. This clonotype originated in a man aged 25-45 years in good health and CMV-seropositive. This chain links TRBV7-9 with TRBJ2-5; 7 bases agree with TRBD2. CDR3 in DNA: TGTGCCAGCAGCCGCCCAGGACTAGACCAAGAGACCCAGTACTTC. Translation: CASSRPGLDQETQYF.